The present entry profiles one T cell receptor beta chain with its context. The antigen remains undetermined. Relative to the germline gene, one junction end is altered; a read error may explain this. The entry originates in a study of Ad26.COV2.S vaccination and SARS-CoV-2 variants. Study outcomes and limitations: Researchers cautioned that TCR breadth and depth analyses may have underestimated total T cell responses. Individuals receiving vaccine had higher spike-specific TCR breadth than placebo recipients did.

Documented treatment: around 19 received Ad26.COV2.S at low or high dose, single or two shots; 5 received placebo; per-sample allocation not given. After the first vaccine or placebo injection, samples were drawn on day 63. This Boston cohort included adults aged 18-55 years. Ad26 vector vaccine expressed Wuhan-strain SARS-CoV-2 spike. Sequencing used immunoSEQ multiplex PCR; TCRdb keeps in-frame clones, though not all of them. The data hold 300,000 to 400,000 clones, with about 86% observed a single time. The CDR3 is 12 amino acids. Germline loops: CDR1 SGHKS, CDR2 YYEKEE (reference sequence). The rearrangement joins TRBV5-5 to TRBJ1-1, with D possibly being TRBD1 (5 bases). The sequence was collected from a person between 18 and 59 years old who received the Ad26.COV2.S COVID-19 vaccine or a placebo. Sequenced material: peripheral blood, taken in a trial of Ad26.COV2.S vaccine versus placebo. CDR3: CASSLDNLGAFF. CDR3 nucleotide sequence: TGTGCCAGCAGTTTGGACAACTTGGGGGCTTTCTTT.